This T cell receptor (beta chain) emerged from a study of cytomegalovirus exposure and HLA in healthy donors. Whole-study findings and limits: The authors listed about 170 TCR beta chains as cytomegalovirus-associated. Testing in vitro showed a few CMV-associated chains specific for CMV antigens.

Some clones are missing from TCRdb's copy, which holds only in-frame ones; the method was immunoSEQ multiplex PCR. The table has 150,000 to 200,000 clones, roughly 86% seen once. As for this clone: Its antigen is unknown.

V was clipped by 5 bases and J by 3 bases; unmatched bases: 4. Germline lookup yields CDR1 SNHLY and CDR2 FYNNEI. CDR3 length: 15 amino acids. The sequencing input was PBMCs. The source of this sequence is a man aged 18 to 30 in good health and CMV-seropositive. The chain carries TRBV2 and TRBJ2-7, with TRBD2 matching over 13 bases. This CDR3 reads CASSWTSGSNYEQYF. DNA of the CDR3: TGTGCCAGCAGTTGGACTAGCGGGAGTAACTACGAGCAGTACTTC. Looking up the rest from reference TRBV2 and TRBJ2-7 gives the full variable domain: EPEVTQTPSHQVTQMGQEVILRCVPISNHLYFYWYRQILGQKVEFLVSFYNNEISEKSEIFDDQFSVERPDGSNFTLKIRSTKLEDSAMYFCASSWTSGSNYEQYFGPGTRLTVT.